These T cell receptor beta chains were read from a single sample in a study of cytomegalovirus exposure and HLA in healthy donors. TCRdb's table, derived via immunoSEQ multiplex PCR, lists solely in-frame clones and lacks some. The table lists 95,000 to 130,000 clones, around 81% of them singletons. The sequenced sample was PBMCs. The receptors stem from a woman aged 30 to 39 in good health and CMV-seronegative. Both conserved end residues are part of each CDR3. Each record gives: V gene, D gene, J gene, CDR3 protein. A D gene is named only where the DNA matches it firmly.

V: TRBV7-7; D: -; J: TRBJ2-1; CDR3: CASSPLGQYNEQFF
V: TRBV18; D: TRBD1; J: TRBJ2-7; CDR3: CASSPGQGAFSYEQYF
V: TRBV4-1; D: -; J: TRBJ2-7; CDR3: CASSQAVLATIYEQYF
V: TRBV5-1; D: TRBD1; J: TRBJ2-3; CDR3: CASSSRTGEQYF
V: TRBV6-1; D: -; J: TRBJ1-1; CDR3: CASKAQENTEAFF
V: TRBV15; D: -; J: TRBJ2-1; CDR3: CATSPHRAGYNEQFF
V: TRBV28; D: -; J: TRBJ2-1; CDR3: CASRYSVNEQFF
V: TRBV30; D: -; J: TRBJ1-2; CDR3: CAWSGTPYGYTF
V: TRBV19; D: TRBD1; J: TRBJ2-7; CDR3: CARIGLTGTGDEQYF
V: TRBV4-1; D: -; J: TRBJ2-1; CDR3: CASSQEGESRIGSRYEQFF
V: TRBV27; D: TRBD2; J: -; CDR3: CASSRLAGGPYEQYF
V: TRBV7-2; D: TRBD2; J: TRBJ2-1; CDR3: CATGLAGVSEQFF
V: TRBV4-3; D: TRBD1; J: TRBJ1-6; CDR3: CASSLGDRNSPLHF
V: TRBV27; D: TRBD1; J: TRBJ2-7; CDR3: CASSRAPGQGFSYEQYF
V: TRBV4-3; D: -; J: TRBJ2-2; CDR3: CASSQAEGPGELFF
V: TRBV25-1; D: -; J: TRBJ2-7; CDR3: CASSEYSTGSEQYF
V: TRBV7-9; D: TRBD1; J: TRBJ1-2; CDR3: CASSNVPQGVGGYTF
V: TRBV2; D: TRBD1; J: TRBJ2-2; CDR3: CASRGTGYTGELFF
V: TRBV28; D: TRBD1; J: TRBJ2-7; CDR3: CASTRGGQHYEQYF
V: TRBV5-4; D: -; J: TRBJ2-5; CDR3: CASSLDRGGPQETQYF
V: TRBV7-8; D: TRBD1; J: TRBJ1-4; CDR3: CASSLQGASRATNEKLFF
V: TRBV7-3; D: TRBD2; J: TRBJ2-1; CDR3: CASSPTGLAGGRSEQFF
V: TRBV19; D: TRBD1; J: TRBJ1-1; CDR3: CASSIGAGGLAEAFF
V: TRBV5-1; D: TRBD2; J: TRBJ2-2; CDR3: CASSLIAGRDGELFF
V: TRBV5-1; D: TRBD2; J: TRBJ2-7; CDR3: CASSLELAGFEQYF
V: TRBV28; D: TRBD1; J: TRBJ1-5; CDR3: CATSWTGNSNQPQHF
V: TRBV5-4; D: TRBD2; J: TRBJ2-7; CDR3: CASSLRQLAGGNEQYF
V: TRBV11-2; D: -; J: TRBJ2-3; CDR3: CASSLRGVARPDTQYF
V: TRBV7-2; D: TRBD1; J: TRBJ2-2; CDR3: CASSSLLLGQGAGTGELFF
V: TRBV7-9; D: -; J: TRBJ1-5; CDR3: CASSFAGYSNQPQHF
V: TRBV12-5; D: -; J: TRBJ1-1; CDR3: CASGFTGGGHTEAFF
V: TRBV19; D: -; J: TRBJ1-1; CDR3: CATRGGNTEAFF
V: TRBV6-5; D: TRBD1; J: TRBJ2-7; CDR3: CASSYWTGDEQYF
V: TRBV12-5; D: -; J: TRBJ2-2; CDR3: CASVEAGELFF
V: TRBV18; D: -; J: TRBJ2-3; CDR3: CASSLGIAVTDTQYF
V: TRBV28; D: -; J: TRBJ1-6; CDR3: CASTPGVGSPLHF
V: TRBV5-8; D: TRBD1; J: TRBJ1-1; CDR3: CASSFPGQGSTEAFF
V: TRBV19; D: -; J: TRBJ2-3; CDR3: CASRNLDSPTSDTQYF
V: TRBV18; D: -; J: TRBJ1-3; CDR3: CASSQDLTGNTIYF
V: TRBV7-2; D: TRBD2; J: TRBJ2-7; CDR3: CASSLNSGRYEQYF
V: TRBV5-6; D: -; J: TRBJ1-5; CDR3: CASSLGILSNQPQHF
V: TRBV19; D: TRBD1; J: TRBJ1-4; CDR3: CASSNRPGQPNEKLFF
V: TRBV7-8; D: -; J: TRBJ2-1; CDR3: CASSSSIAASSYNEQFF
V: TRBV5-1; D: -; J: TRBJ1-4; CDR3: CASSKLGTKANEKLFF
V: TRBV9; D: TRBD1; J: TRBJ1-1; CDR3: CASSVATGGPRTEAFF
V: TRBV28; D: TRBD1; J: TRBJ1-5; CDR3: CASSTGEQPQHF
V: TRBV6-1; D: -; J: TRBJ2-5; CDR3: CASRTEIHQETQYF
V: TRBV10-2; D: -; J: TRBJ2-7; CDR3: CASGATNTYEQYF
V: TRBV27; D: TRBD1; J: TRBJ2-7; CDR3: CASSLSSGTGVYEQYF
V: TRBV25-1; D: -; J: TRBJ2-5; CDR3: CASSEFYGGEKEETQYF
V: TRBV2; D: TRBD1; J: TRBJ2-1; CDR3: CASRDRTGSGEQFF